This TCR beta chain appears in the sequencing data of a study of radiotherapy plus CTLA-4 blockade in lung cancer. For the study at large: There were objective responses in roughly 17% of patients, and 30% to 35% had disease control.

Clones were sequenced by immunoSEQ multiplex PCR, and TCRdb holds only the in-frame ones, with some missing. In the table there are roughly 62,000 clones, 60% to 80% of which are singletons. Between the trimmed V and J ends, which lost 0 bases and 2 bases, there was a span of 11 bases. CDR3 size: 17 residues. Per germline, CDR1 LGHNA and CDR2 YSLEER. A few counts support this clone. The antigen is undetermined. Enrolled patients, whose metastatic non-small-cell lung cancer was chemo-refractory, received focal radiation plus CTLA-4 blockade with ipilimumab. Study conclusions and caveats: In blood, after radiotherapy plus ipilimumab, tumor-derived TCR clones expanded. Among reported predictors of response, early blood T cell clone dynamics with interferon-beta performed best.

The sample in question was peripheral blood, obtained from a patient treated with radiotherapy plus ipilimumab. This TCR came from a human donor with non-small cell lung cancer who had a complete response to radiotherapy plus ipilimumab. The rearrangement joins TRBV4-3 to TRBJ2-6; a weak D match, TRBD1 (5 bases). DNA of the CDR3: TGCGCCAGCAGCCAAGACTTAAGGGGAACTGGGGCCAACGTCCTGACTTTC. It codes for CASSQDLRGTGANVLTF.